This T cell receptor (beta chain) was profiled in a study of beta chain features in type 1 diabetes. Since all of the isolated RNA was reverse transcribed, expressed TCRB transcripts were what got sequenced. Sequencing used immunoSEQ multiplex PCR; TCRdb keeps in-frame clones, though not all of them. This sample has roughly 730,000 clones, with under 15% found just once. V was pared by 4 bases and J by 3 bases, with 6 bases of the junction left unmatched. CDR3 size: 15 residues. Germline V lookup: CDR1 SGHAT, CDR2 FQDESV (reference sequence). Notes on the study in general: More deletions and fewer insertions at VDJ junctions were seen in type 1 diabetes patients. A moderate, significant TCRB CDR3 shortening appeared in type 1 diabetes across four CD4+ subsets. The naive, central memory and Treg TCRB repertoires of patients appeared to be more similar to one another than those of healthy donors.

This clone was seen a handful of times. The antigen is not known. By way of CD45RO/CCR7/CD25/CD127/CD95/CD27, the CD4+ regulatory, stem cell-like memory, central memory and naive cells were sorted. The chain is built from TRBV11-1 and TRBJ2-1, with 7 bases that match TRBD2. Sequencing used naive CD4+ T cells from blood. The receptor's source is a young man with type 1 diabetes. The CDR3 bases are TGTGCCAGCAGCTGGAGTGCGGGGGACTACAATGAGCAGTTCTTC. Translated: CASSWSAGDYNEQFF.